These 5 T cell receptor beta chains share one sample of origin, sequenced in a study of a mutant IDH1 vaccine in newly diagnosed glioma. Profiling relied on immunoSEQ multiplex PCR, and the TCRdb table lists in-frame clones only, not all of them. Found here are more than 35,000 clones, 81% of them singletons; the top ten hold 4.7%. The sample's time point: week 35, safety follow-up. The vaccine gave 300 ug of a 20-mer mutant IDH1 peptide subcutaneously per dose. No antigen has been assigned to these receptors. The specimen was PBMCs, collected from a glioma patient whose treatment included an IDH1 peptide vaccine. The receptors originated from a woman aged 35 to 49 with glioma. Some clones in this sample may be carry-over from other donors' samples.

V gene TRBV6-5 combines with J gene TRBJ2-1; weak D call: TRBD2 (5 bases). This CDR3 spans 15 amino acids. V was trimmed by 6 bases and J by 4 bases, leaving 16 bases between them. Looked up from germline, CDR1 is MNHEY and CDR2 is SVGAGI. The CDR3 here is CASSSDYRTYNEQFF. The CDR3 DNA sequence: TGTGCCAGCAGCAGTGACTACCGAACTTACAATGAGCAGTTCTTC.

This chain joins TRBV9 and TRBJ1-2; D is undetermined. The CDR3 consists of 15 residues. From germline, CDR1 is SGDLS and CDR2 YYNGEE. V gave up 0 bases and J gave up 4 bases, with 13 bases separating them. Here the CDR3 reads CASSVGAADGYGYTF. The CDR3 DNA reads TGTGCCAGCAGCGTAGGTGCGGCGGACGGCTATGGCTACACCTTC.

The chain couples TRBV6-6 to TRBJ1-2; D gene ambiguous. Germline CDR1 and CDR2: MNHNY and SVGAGI (reference sequence). V lost 6 bases and J lost 6, with 11 bases in between. CDR3 length: 12 residues. This chain's CDR3 is CASREGMDGYTF. Here the CDR3 DNA reads TGTGCCAGCAGAGAAGGGATGGATGGCTACACCTTC.

The V gene is TRBV7-2, the J gene TRBJ2-1; 8 positions match TRBD2. The CDR3 loop spans 13 amino acids. Germline V gene data show CDR1 as SGHTA and CDR2 as FQGNSA. Germline trimming cut 6 bases from V and 9 bases from J; bases unmatched to any gene: 7. The chain's CDR3 is CASRAGGRGEQFF. As DNA, the CDR3 is TGTGCCAGCAGGGCGGGGGGCCGGGGTGAGCAGTTCTTC.

The chain couples TRBV7-2 to TRBJ2-1; the D gene is possibly TRBD2 (6 bases). CDR1 is SGHTA and CDR2 is FQGNSA in the germline V gene. Trimming took off 8 bases at V and 9 bases at J, with 14 bases between the two ends. This CDR3 spans 12 amino acids. Written as DNA, the CDR3 is TGTGCCAGCTATACCGGGAGCGGTGAGCAGTTCTTC. The encoded protein is CASYTGSGEQFF. Combining the CDR3 with reference TRBV7-2 and TRBJ2-1 gives the whole variable domain GAGVSQSPSNKVTEKGKDVELRCDPISGHTALYWYRQSLGQGLEFLIYFQGNSAPDKSGLPSDRFSAERTGGSVSTLTIQRTQQEDSAVYLCASYTGSGEQFFGPGTRLTVL.